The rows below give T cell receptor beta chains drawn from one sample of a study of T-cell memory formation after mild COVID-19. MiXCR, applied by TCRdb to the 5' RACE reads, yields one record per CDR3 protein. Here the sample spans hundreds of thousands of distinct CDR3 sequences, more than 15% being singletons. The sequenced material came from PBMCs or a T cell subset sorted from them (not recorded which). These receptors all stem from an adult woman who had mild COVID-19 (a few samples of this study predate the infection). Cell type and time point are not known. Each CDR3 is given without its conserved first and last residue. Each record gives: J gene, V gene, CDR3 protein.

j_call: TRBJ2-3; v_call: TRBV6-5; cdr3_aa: ASSYEGTTDTQY
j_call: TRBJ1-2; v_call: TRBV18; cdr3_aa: ASSPRQGWDYGYT
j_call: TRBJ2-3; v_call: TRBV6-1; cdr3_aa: ASSEPTHTDTQY
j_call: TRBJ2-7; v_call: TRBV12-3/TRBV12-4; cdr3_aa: ASSFIQDTYEQY
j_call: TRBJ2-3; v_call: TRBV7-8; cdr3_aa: ASSDRDRGTDTQY
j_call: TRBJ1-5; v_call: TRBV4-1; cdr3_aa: ASSQESFVPDQPQH
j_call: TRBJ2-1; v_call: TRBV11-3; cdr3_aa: ASSPNRDRGSNEQF
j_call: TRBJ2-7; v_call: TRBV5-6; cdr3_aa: ASSLAGTAPLGI
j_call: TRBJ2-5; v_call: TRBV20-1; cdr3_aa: SARGGLRGYQETQY
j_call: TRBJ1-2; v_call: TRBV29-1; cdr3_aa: SGKTGNAYGYT
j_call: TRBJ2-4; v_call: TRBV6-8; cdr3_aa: ASSTGTFRAKNIQY
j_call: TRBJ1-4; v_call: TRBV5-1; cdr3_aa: ASSRQGETNEKLF
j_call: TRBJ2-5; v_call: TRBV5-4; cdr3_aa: ASRMGTNPETQY
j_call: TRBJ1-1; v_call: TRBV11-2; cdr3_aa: ASSRRGEAMNTEAF
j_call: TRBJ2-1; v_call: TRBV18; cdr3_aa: ASSPFRAGGSGNEQF
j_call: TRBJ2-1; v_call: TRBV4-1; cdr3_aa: ASSHKIAGVNEQF
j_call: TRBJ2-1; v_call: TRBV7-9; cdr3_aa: ASSLGSWDNPF
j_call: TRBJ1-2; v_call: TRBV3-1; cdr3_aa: ASSLEGAGAYGYT
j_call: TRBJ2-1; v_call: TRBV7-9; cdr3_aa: ASSSEQGYSYNEQF
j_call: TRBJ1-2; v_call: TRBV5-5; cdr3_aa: ASSMGGAQNYGYT
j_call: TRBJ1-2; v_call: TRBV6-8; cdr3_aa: ASSYSRQDGFYGYT
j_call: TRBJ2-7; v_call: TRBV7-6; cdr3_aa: ASSPGRETYEQY
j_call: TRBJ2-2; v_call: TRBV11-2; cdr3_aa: ASSRGLAGSTGELF
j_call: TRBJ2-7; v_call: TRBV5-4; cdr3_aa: ASGKMGGSYEQY
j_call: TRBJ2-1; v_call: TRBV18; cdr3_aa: ASSPPMGQEYNEQF
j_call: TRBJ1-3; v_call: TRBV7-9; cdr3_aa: ASLRGSGNTIY
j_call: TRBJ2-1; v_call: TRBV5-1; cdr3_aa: ASCGGLLTYNEQF
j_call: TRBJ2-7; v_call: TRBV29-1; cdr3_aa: SVAGQASYEQY
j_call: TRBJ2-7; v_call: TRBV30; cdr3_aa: AWRDDGTYEQY
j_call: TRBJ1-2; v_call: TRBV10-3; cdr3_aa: AISDGRADVMMKGGYT
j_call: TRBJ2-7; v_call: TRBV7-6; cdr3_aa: ASSPFSGEVSQY
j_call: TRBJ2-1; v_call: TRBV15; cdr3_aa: ATSRDPSGGFYNEQF
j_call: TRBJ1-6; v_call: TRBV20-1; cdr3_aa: SARDAVGSYNSPIH
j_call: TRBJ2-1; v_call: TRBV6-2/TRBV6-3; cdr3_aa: ASSGGTSFNEQF
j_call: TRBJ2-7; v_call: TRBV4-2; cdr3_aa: ASIQEGPGTGIYEQY
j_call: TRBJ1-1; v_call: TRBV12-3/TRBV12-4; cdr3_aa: ASSPGNTGFLEAF
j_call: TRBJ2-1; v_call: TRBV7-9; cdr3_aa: ASSRESSYNEQF
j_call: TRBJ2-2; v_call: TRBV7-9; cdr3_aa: ASSLILAGNTGELF
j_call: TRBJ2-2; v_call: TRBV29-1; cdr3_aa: SVESGGVGSGELF
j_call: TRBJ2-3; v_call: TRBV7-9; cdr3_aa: ASSSLLAGVGTDTQY
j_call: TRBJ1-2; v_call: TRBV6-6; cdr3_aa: ASSPSPGNYGYT
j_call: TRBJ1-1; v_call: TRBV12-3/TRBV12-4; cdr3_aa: ASSGGGQVDAF
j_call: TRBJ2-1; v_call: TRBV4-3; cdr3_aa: ASSQGGRLAYNEQF
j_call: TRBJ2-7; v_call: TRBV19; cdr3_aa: ASSINAISRNEQY
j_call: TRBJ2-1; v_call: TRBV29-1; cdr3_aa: SARQGGGNEQF
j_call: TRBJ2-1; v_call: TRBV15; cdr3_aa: ATSRDGGADNEQF
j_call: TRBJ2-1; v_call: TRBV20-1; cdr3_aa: SASGLDSYNEQF